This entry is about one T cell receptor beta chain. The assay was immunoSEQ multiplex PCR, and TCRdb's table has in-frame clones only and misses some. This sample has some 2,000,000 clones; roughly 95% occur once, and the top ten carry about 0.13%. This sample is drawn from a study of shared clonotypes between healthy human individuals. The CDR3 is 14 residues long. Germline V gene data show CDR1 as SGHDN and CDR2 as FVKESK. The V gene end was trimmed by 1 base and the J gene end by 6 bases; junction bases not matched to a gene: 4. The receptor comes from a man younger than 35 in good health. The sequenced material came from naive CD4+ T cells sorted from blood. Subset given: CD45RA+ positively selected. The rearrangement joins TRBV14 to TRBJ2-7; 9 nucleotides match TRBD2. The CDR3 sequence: CASSQVPAGGEQYF. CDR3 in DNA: TGTGCCAGCAGCCAAGTTCCAGCGGGAGGCGAGCAGTACTTC.